This TCR beta chain comes out of a study of CD8 T cells in ankylosing spondylitis. Whole-study findings and limits: Made up of about eight highly homologous variants, a TCR beta motif appeared characteristic of ankylosing spondylitis blood.

For this clonotype: Its target is unknown.

Via MiXCR, TCRdb re-called the 5' RACE reads, giving one row per CDR3 protein. The sample lists about 500,000 distinct CDR3 sequences, 12% occurring once. The V end was cut by 5 bases, the J end by 2 bases, with 11 bases between. CDR3 length: 13 amino acids. Germline values: CDR1 SGHKS, CDR2 YYEKEE (reference sequence). Sequencing was done on a sample of blood, either unsorted or a sorted T cell fraction (not recorded which). The chain joins TRBV5-5 to TRBJ2-7; D may be TRBD1 (6 bases). This receptor was identified in a male donor with ankylosing spondylitis. For the CDR3, the DNA is TGTGCCAGCAGTCGACAGGATGCCTACGAGCAGTACGTC. Its protein product is CASSRQDAYEQYV.